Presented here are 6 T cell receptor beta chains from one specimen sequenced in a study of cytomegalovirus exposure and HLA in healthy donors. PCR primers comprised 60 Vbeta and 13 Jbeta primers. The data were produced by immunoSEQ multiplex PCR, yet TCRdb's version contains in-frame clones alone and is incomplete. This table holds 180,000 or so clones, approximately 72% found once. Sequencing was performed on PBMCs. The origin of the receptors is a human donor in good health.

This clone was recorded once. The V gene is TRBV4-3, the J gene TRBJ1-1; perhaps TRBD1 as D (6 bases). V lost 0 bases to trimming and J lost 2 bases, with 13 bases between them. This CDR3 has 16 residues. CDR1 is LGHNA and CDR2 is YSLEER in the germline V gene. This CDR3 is CASSQDPQGLNTEAFF. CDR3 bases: TGCGCCAGCAGCCAAGATCCGCAGGGGCTCAACACTGAAGCTTTCTTT.

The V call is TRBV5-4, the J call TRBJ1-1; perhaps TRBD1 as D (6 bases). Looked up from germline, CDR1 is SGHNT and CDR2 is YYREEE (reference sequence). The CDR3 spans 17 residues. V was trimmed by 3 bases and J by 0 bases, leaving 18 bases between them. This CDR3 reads CASSYGPPGTLNTEAFF. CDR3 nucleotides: TGTGCCAGCAGCTATGGCCCTCCCGGGACACTGAACACTGAAGCTTTCTTT.

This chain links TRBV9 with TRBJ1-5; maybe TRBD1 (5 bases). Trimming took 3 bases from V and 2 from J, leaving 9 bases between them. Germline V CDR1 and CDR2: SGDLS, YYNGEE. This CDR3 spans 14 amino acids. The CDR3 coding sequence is TGTGCCAGCAGCGCGTCAGGGCGCAATCAGCCCCAGCATTTT. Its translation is CASSASGRNQPQHF.

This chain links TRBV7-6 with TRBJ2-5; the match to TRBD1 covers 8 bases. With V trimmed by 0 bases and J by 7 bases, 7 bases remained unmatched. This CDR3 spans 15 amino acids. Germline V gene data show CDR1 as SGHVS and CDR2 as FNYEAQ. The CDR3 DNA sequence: TGTGCCAGCAGCTTAGCTGGCAGGGGGCTGGGGACCCAGTACTTC. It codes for CASSLAGRGLGTQYF.

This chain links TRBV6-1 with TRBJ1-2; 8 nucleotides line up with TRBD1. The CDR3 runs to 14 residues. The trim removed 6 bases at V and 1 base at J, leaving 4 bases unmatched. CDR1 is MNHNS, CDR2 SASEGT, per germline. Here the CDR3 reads CASRPDRDNYGYTF. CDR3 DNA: TGTGCCAGCAGGCCGGACAGGGATAACTATGGCTACACCTTC.

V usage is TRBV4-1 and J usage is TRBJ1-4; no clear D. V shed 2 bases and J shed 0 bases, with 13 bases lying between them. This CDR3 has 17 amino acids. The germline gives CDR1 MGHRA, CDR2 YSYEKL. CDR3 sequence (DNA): TGCGCCAGCAGCCAATTTGGCGGACTCGCAACTAATGAAAAACTGTTTTTT. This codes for CASSQFGGLATNEKLFF.